The 15 T cell receptor beta chains given below trace back to one sample, sequenced in a study of blood T cell repertoires in COVID-19. The assay was immunoSEQ multiplex PCR, and TCRdb's table has in-frame clones only and misses some. The sample shows under 200,000 clones, more than 75% of them seen only once. Material: peripheral blood. These receptors were taken from a man in his forties with acute or convalescent COVID-19.

The chain employs TRBV15 and TRBJ1-4; no clear D gene. CDR1 and CDR2 from the germline V gene are LNHNV and YYDKDF (reference sequence). Trimming pared 0 bases from V and 8 bases from J, leaving 16 bases between. The CDR3 spans 16 residues. CDR3 protein: CATSRDRSWLGEKLFF. The CDR3 coding sequence is TGTGCCACCAGCAGAGATAGGTCTTGGCTCGGGGAAAAACTGTTTTTT.

Concerning this clone itself: Other DNA sequences from this sample encode an identical CDR3 as well. This rearrangement joins TRBV7-6 to TRBJ2-1; 11 bases fit TRBD2. V trimming: 2 bases; J trimming: 4 bases; junction bases outside the gene matches: 4. Germline CDR1 SGHVS, CDR2 FNYEAQ. The CDR3 is 16 residues long. Here the CDR3 DNA reads TGTGCCAGCAGCTTAACTAGCGGGGGAGGTTACAATGAGCAGTTCTTC. Encoded protein: CASSLTSGGGYNEQFF.

The chain uses TRBV9 and TRBJ2-1; D unresolved. The V and J ends lost 0 bases and 0 bases respectively, with 7 bases between them. This CDR3 contains 15 residues. Germline V gene data show CDR1 as SGDLS and CDR2 as YYNGEE. CDR3 protein: CASSVAPGSYNEQFF. CDR3 coding DNA: TGTGCCAGCAGCGTAGCGCCGGGCTCCTACAATGAGCAGTTCTTC.

The chain recombines TRBV28 with TRBJ1-1; TRBD1 agrees at 7 bases. Germline values: CDR1 MDHEN, CDR2 SYDVKM. The CDR3 length is 16 residues. V was clipped by 3 bases and J by 2 bases; unmatched bases: 9. CDR3 protein: CASSFRGTARNTEAFF. Written as DNA, the CDR3 is TGTGCCAGCAGTTTTAGGGGGACAGCAAGAAACACTGAAGCTTTCTTT. Variable domain in full (rest from reference TRBV28 and TRBJ1-1): DVKVTQSSRYLVKRTGEKVFLECVQDMDHENMFWYRQDPGLGLRLIYFSYDVKMKEKGDIPEGYSVSREKKERFSLILESASTNQTSMYLCASSFRGTARNTEAFFGQGTRLTVV.

This rearrangement joins TRBV5-1 to TRBJ2-2, with 8 bases matching TRBD1. With V trimmed by 4 bases and J by 3 bases, 5 bases remained unmatched. This CDR3 spans 15 amino acids. Germline CDR1 is SGHRS and CDR2 is YFSETQ. CDR3 bases: TGCGCCAGCAGCACCGGGACAGGCTACACCGGGGAGCTGTTTTTT. It codes for CASSTGTGYTGELFF.

The chain carries TRBV9 and TRBJ2-2; D perhaps matches TRBD1 (5 bases). The CDR3 sequence is 16 residues long. The V end was cut by 1 base, the J end by 3 bases, with 13 bases between. CDR1 SGDLS and CDR2 YYNGEE come from the germline V gene. The CDR3 region has the DNA TGTGCCAGCAGCGTATCGGCCAGGGTAGACACCGGGGAGCTGTTTTTT. Translated, it gives CASSVSARVDTGELFF. The variable domain in full, with the rest retrieved from reference TRBV9 and TRBJ2-2, is DSGVTQTPKHLITATGQRVTLRCSPRSGDLSVYWYQQSLDQGLQFLIQYYNGEERAKGNILERFSAQQFPDLHSELNLSSLELGDSALYFCASSVSARVDTGELFFGEGSRLTVL.

The V and J genes are TRBV3-1 (or the pseudogene TRBV3-2) and TRBJ1-3; tentatively, D is TRBD1 (5 bases). V lost 0 bases to trimming and J lost 10 bases, with 10 bases between them. CDR1 and CDR2 (germline): LGHDT, YNNKEL (reference sequence). CDR3 length: 13 amino acids. The CDR3 reads CASSQEGGGTIYF. The CDR3 DNA reads TGTGCCAGCAGCCAAGAGGGGGGTGGAACCATATATTTT.

This clone was counted a single time. The chain combines TRBV28 with TRBJ2-1, with D unclear. CDR3 size: 13 residues. Germline V gives CDR1 MDHEN, CDR2 SYDVKM. Trimming pared 2 bases from V and 5 bases from J, leaving 7 bases between. CDR3 nucleotides: TGTGCCAGCAGTTTAGGGCAGAACAATGAGCAGTTCTTC. This encodes CASSLGQNNEQFF. The variable domain in full, with the rest retrieved from reference TRBV28 and TRBJ2-1, is DVKVTQSSRYLVKRTGEKVFLECVQDMDHENMFWYRQDPGLGLRLIYFSYDVKMKEKGDIPEGYSVSREKKERFSLILESASTNQTSMYLCASSLGQNNEQFFGPGTRLTVL.

The chain couples TRBV6-6 to TRBJ2-5; 9 positions agree with TRBD2. Losses at the gene ends were 3 bases for V and 5 bases for J; bases not matched to a gene: 7. Germline V gene sequence: CDR1 MNHNY, CDR2 SVGAGI (reference sequence). The CDR3 loop spans 15 amino acids. As DNA, the CDR3 is TGTGCCAGCAGTTATATAGCGGGGGTGAGGGAGACCCAGTACTTC. It translates to CASSYIAGVRETQYF.

A word on this clone: Additional DNA sequences in this sample encode the identical CDR3. The chain combines TRBV30 with TRBJ2-7, with D tentatively TRBD2 (5 bases). The germline CDR1 and CDR2 sequences are GTSNPN and SVGIG (reference sequence). CDR3 length: 12 amino acids. V lost 5 bases and J 0 bases, leaving 8 bases between the germline ends. CDR3 DNA: TGTGCCTGGGGCGGACTCTCCTACGAGCAGTACTTC. Translated, it gives CAWGGLSYEQYF.

This chain joins TRBV6-2 or TRBV6-3 and TRBJ2-3, with D tentatively TRBD2 (6 bases). CDR1 and CDR2 (germline): MNHEY, SVGEGT. The ends were cut back, 4 bases at V and 0 bases at J, with 11 bases in the middle. There are 15 residues in the CDR3. CDR3 sequence (DNA): TGTGCCAGCAGTTCGGCAGGGACTAGCACAGATACGCAGTATTTT. Translated, it gives CASSSAGTSTDTQYF.

This clone turned up a few times. The chain recombines TRBV3-1 (or the pseudogene TRBV3-2) with TRBJ1-1; 7 positions match TRBD1. J was trimmed by 1 base and V by 7 bases; bases with no gene match: 6. Germline V gene data show CDR1 as LGHDT and CDR2 as YNNKEL (reference sequence). The CDR3 runs to 14 residues. The CDR3 region has the DNA TGTGCCAGCACAAGGGGGCAAAAGAACACTGAAGCTTTCTTT. Its translation is CASTRGQKNTEAFF.

The chain is built from TRBV5-3 and TRBJ1-5; 7 bases line up with TRBD1. TRBV5-3 is designated an ORF whose function remains uncertain. Trimming cost V 10 bases and J 3 bases; bases outside gene matches: 10. The CDR3 sequence is 14 residues long. Here the CDR3 DNA reads TGTGCCCCCACAGGGGACAGATTCAATCAGCCCCAGCATTTT. This translates into CAPTGDRFNQPQHF.

The chain joins TRBV18 to TRBJ2-6; the D gene is possibly TRBD2 (6 bases). Germline assignment: CDR1 KGHSH and CDR2 LQKENI. The CDR3 length is 15 residues. Trimming cost V 2 bases and J 5 bases, with 10 bases left between them. The CDR3 DNA follows: TGTGCCAGCTCACCAACGGGGGACCGGGCCAACGTCCTGACTTTC. It translates to CASSPTGDRANVLTF.

The chain joins TRBV19 to TRBJ2-1; tentative D call: TRBD2 (5 bases). Between the trimmed V and J ends, which lost 6 bases and 2 bases, there was a span of 11 bases. CDR1 is LNHDA, CDR2 SQIVND, per germline (reference sequence). The CDR3 runs to 14 residues. CDR3 nucleotide sequence: TGTGCCAGTAGCCTCGGGGTTACCTACAATGAGCAGTTCTTC. It encodes CASSLGVTYNEQFF.